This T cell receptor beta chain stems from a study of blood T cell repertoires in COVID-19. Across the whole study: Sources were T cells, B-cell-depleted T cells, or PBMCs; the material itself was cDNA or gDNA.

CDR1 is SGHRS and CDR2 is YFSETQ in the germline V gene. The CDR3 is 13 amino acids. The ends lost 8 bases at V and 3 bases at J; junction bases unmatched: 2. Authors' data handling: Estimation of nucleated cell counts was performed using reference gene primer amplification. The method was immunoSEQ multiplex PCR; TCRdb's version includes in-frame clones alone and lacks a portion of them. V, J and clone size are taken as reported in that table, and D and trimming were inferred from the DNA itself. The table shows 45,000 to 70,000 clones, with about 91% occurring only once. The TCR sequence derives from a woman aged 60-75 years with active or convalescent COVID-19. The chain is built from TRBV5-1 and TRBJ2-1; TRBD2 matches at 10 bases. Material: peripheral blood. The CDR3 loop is CASASGGYNEQFF. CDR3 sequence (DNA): TGCGCCAGTGCTAGCGGGGGCTACAATGAGCAGTTCTTC.